A single sample is the source of the 18 T cell receptor beta chains below, sequenced in a study of control samples from healthy donors and cancer patients. Profiled with immunoSEQ multiplex PCR; TCRdb holds only in-frame clones, not every one. The sample shows around 100,000 clones, about 86% of them seen only once. Sequenced: blood. Every receptor here comes from a man in his thirties or forties in good health.

The J gene is TRBJ1-1, the V gene TRBV9; possible D gene TRBD1, 5 bases. Germline loops: CDR1 SGDLS, CDR2 YYNGEE. The CDR3 consists of 13 residues. Trimming took off 4 bases at V and 4 bases at J, with 11 bases between the two ends. For the CDR3, the DNA is TGTGCCAGCAGCCCAGGGTTTAGCACTGAAGCTTTCTTT. Protein sequence: CASSPGFSTEAFF. Using reference TRBV9 and TRBJ1-1 for the parts outside the CDR3, the full variable domain is DSGVTQTPKHLITATGQRVTLRCSPRSGDLSVYWYQQSLDQGLQFLIQYYNGEERAKGNILERFSAQQFPDLHSELNLSSLELGDSALYFCASSPGFSTEAFFGQGTRLTVV.

The chain uses TRBV30 and TRBJ1-3, with 10 positions matching TRBD1. This CDR3 has 15 amino acids. V shed 5 bases, J shed 2 bases, and the junction held 6 bases outside the gene matches. Germline V CDR1 and CDR2: GTSNPN, SVGIG (reference sequence). The CDR3 DNA reads TGTGCCTGGTCCACGGGACAGGGGACTGGAAACACCATATATTTT. It is translated as CAWSTGQGTGNTIYF.

The chain is built from TRBV5-6 and TRBJ2-1, with TRBD2 identical over 7 bases. Germline CDR1 and CDR2: SGHDT and YYEEEE. This CDR3 has 11 residues. V shed 8 bases and J 9 bases; nucleotides not matched to a gene: 5. For the CDR3, the DNA is TGTGCCAGTCGGGAGGATGGTGAGCAGTTCTTC. Its translation: CASREDGEQFF.

This clone was picked up many times. In DNA form, the CDR3 reads TGTGCCAGCAGCCTCGCCTGGGAGACCTACGAGCAGTACTTC. Translated, it gives CASSLAWETYEQYF. V usage is TRBV14 and J usage is TRBJ2-7, with a weak D call TRBD2 (5 bases). Germline V gene sequence: CDR1 SGHDN, CDR2 FVKESK. Trimming took off 4 bases at V and 2 bases at J, with 12 bases between the two ends. The CDR3 runs to 14 residues.

The chain joins TRBV7-2 to TRBJ2-7; TRBD2 matches at 11 bases. The CDR3 covers 17 residues. J lost 2 bases, V lost 0 bases, and 6 bases had no gene match. CDR1 is SGHTA, CDR2 FQGNSA, per germline. The CDR3 here is CASSLAVLAGEPYEQYF. CDR3 bases: TGTGCCAGCAGCTTAGCGGTACTAGCGGGAGAACCCTACGAGCAGTACTTC.

J is TRBJ2-7 and V is TRBV24-1; D may match TRBD1 or TRBD2 (5 bases each). The CDR3 length is 13 residues. Germline CDR1 is KGHDR and CDR2 is SFDVKD. Trimming removed 5 bases at V and 6 bases at J, with 13 bases between. CDR3 loop: CATSVEGTSEQYF. Written as DNA, the CDR3 is TGTGCCACCAGTGTAGAGGGGACCTCCGAGCAGTACTTC.

The J gene is TRBJ1-6, the V gene TRBV6-4, with D possibly being TRBD1 (5 bases). CDR1 and CDR2 from the germline V gene are MRHNA and SNTAGT. Trimming shortened V by 5 bases and J by 7 bases, and 12 bases separated the two germline ends. The CDR3 has 14 residues. The CDR3 nucleotides are TGTGCCAGCAGTCGGGACGGCCTAAATTCACCCCTCCACTTT. Its translation is CASSRDGLNSPLHF.

The chain joins TRBV6-6 to TRBJ1-2, with 12 nucleotides matching TRBD1. J lost 2 bases, V lost 6 bases, and 4 bases had no gene match. CDR1 and CDR2 from the germline V gene are MNHNY and SVGAGI (reference sequence). This CDR3 contains 15 residues. In DNA form, the CDR3 reads TGTGCCAGCAGAGGGACAGGGGGCGAAAACTATGGCTACACCTTC. Its translation is CASRGTGGENYGYTF.

The chain uses TRBV7-9 and TRBJ2-1, with 7 bases identical to TRBD1. The V gene end was trimmed by 3 bases and the J gene end by 8 bases; junction bases not matched to a gene: 1. Per the germline V gene, CDR1 is SEHNR and CDR2 is FQNEAQ (reference sequence). The CDR3 runs 12 residues. The CDR3: CASSFDRDEQFF. The CDR3, as DNA: TGTGCCAGCAGCTTTGACAGGGATGAGCAGTTCTTC.

This chain joins TRBV5-8 and TRBJ2-7; D remains unclear. V was cut by 1 base and J by 4 bases, with 15 bases left in between. The CDR3 is 15 residues long. CDR1 and CDR2 (germline): SGHTS, YDEGEE. Here the CDR3 DNA reads TGTGCCAGCAGCTTGCACCGGGTCCAAAGGTACGAGCAGTACTTC. Residues: CASSLHRVQRYEQYF.

V is TRBV7-9 and J is TRBJ2-7, with D perhaps TRBD2 (6 bases). This CDR3 is built from 13 residues. CDR1 is SEHNR and CDR2 is FQNEAQ in the germline V gene (reference sequence). The V gene lost 5 bases and the J gene lost 3 bases, with 11 bases spanning the gap. CDR3 nucleotides: TGTGCCAGCAGCCCTCGGCGGGACTACGAGCAGTACTTC. Its protein is CASSPRRDYEQYF.

This clone was seen a few times. The gene calls are TRBV12-3 or TRBV12-4 and TRBJ1-1; weak D call: TRBD1 (5 bases). The V end was cut by 7 bases, the J end by 5 bases, with 11 bases between. The CDR3 is made up of 12 amino acids. This chain's CDR3 is CASNAGGTEAFF. The CDR3 DNA reads TGTGCCAGCAACGCTGGGGGGACTGAAGCTTTCTTT.

V and J are TRBV5-1 and TRBJ1-5; D not certain. Germline CDR1 is SGHRS and CDR2 is YFSETQ. The CDR3 covers 15 residues. The germline V and J ends were trimmed by 0 bases and 4 bases, with 11 bases remaining between them. The CDR3 sequence: CASSLAGINNQPQHF. CDR3 DNA: TGCGCCAGCAGCTTGGCTGGCATCAATAATCAGCCCCAGCATTTT. The whole variable domain, remainder taken from reference TRBV5-1 and TRBJ1-5, is KAGVTQTPRYLIKTRGQQVTLSCSPISGHRSVSWYQQTPGQGLQFLFEYFSETQRNKGNFPGRFSGRQFSNSRSEMNVSTLELGDSALYLCASSLAGINNQPQHFGDGTRLSIL.

V and J are TRBV5-1 and TRBJ2-1; 8 nucleotides match TRBD2. Trimming at V came to 4 bases and at J to 5 bases, leaving 8 bases not matched to a gene. CDR1 is SGHRS, CDR2 YFSETQ, per germline. The CDR3 has 15 amino acids. The CDR3 coding sequence is TGCGCCAGCAGCCAAATAGCGGGACGGAACAATGAGCAGTTCTTC. As protein: CASSQIAGRNNEQFF.

The rearrangement uses TRBV19 and TRBJ2-5, with 8 bases aligning to TRBD2. The germline CDR1 and CDR2 sequences are LNHDA and SQIVND (reference sequence). There are 15 residues in the CDR3. V lost 5 bases and J lost 4; bases outside the gene matches: 9. The CDR3 region has the DNA TGTGCCAGTAGTCCCCAGAAAGCGGGAGTAGAGACCCAGTACTTC. Amino acids: CASSPQKAGVETQYF.

This chain connects TRBV4-3 to TRBJ2-2; 11 bases are shared with TRBD2. In germline, CDR1 is LGHNA, CDR2 YSLEER. This CDR3 region has 18 residues. Unmatched junction bases numbered 11, after V lost 4 bases and J lost 4 bases. The CDR3 DNA follows: TGCGCCAGCAGCCGAGGGAGGGGGACTAGCGGAGTCACCGGGGAGCTGTTTTTT. Its translation is CASSRGRGTSGVTGELFF.

The rearrangement joins TRBV28 to TRBJ2-3, with D possibly matching TRBD1 (6 bases). This CDR3 is 16 amino acids long. Germline V gene lookup returns CDR1 MDHEN and CDR2 SYDVKM. Trimming shortened V by 4 bases and J by 2 bases, and 16 bases separated the two germline ends. The CDR3 sequence is CASSSPRGQTTDTQYF. The CDR3 DNA reads TGTGCCAGCAGTTCGCCTAGGGGACAAACCACAGATACGCAGTATTTT.

The J gene is TRBJ2-1, the V gene TRBV6-5; the D is unclear. The CDR3 runs 14 residues. Germline assignment: CDR1 MNHEY and CDR2 SVGAGI. Deletions cut 6 bases from V and 4 bases from J, with 13 bases between. CDR3 sequence (DNA): TGTGCCAGCAGGGAGCTAGACAAATACAATGAGCAGTTCTTC. As protein: CASRELDKYNEQFF.